Listed here are 20 T cell receptor beta chains from one sample, sequenced in a study of CD8+ T cells in alopecia areata. Treatment defined: oral pan-JAK inhibitor, 5-10 mg twice daily. It was cDNA, reverse transcribed from extracted RNA, that served as the sequencing template. Sequenced by immunoSEQ multiplex PCR; TCRdb stores in-frame clones only, minus some. The data show 180,000 or so clones, 50% to 75% seen once. Source: CD4+ T cells sorted from blood, taken at approximately week 60, from a patient treated with tofacitinib. The source of these receptors is a human donor with alopecia areata.

The gene calls are TRBV7-2 and TRBJ2-3; D not certain. V lost 2 bases and J lost 2, with 14 bases in between. The CDR3 is made up of 16 amino acids. Germline V gene sequence: CDR1 SGHTA, CDR2 FQGNSA. CDR3 protein: CASSLSSGPYTDTQYF. For the CDR3, the DNA is TGTGCCAGCAGCTTAAGCAGTGGACCTTACACAGATACGCAGTATTTT.

With respect to this clone: Other DNA sequences in the same sample also yield this CDR3. This chain uses TRBV29-1 with TRBJ1-5; 8 positions match TRBD1. Germline V gene data show CDR1 as SQVTM and CDR2 as ANQGSEA. With V trimmed by 5 bases and J by 4 bases, 1 base remained unmatched. The CDR3 has 12 residues. The CDR3 region is CSVRQGNQPQHF. CDR3 DNA: TGCAGCGTTCGACAGGGGAATCAGCCCCAGCATTTT.

The chain carries TRBV11-2 and TRBJ2-3; no firm D call. Per the germline V gene, CDR1 is SGHAT and CDR2 is FQNNGV. The CDR3 is made up of 14 amino acids. Trimming took 2 bases from V and 0 from J, leaving 6 bases between them. The CDR3 coding sequence is TGTGCCAGCAGCTTAACGACTAGCACAGATACGCAGTATTTT. Residues: CASSLTTSTDTQYF. Filled out from reference TRBV11-2 and TRBJ2-3, the complete variable domain reads EAGVAQSPRYKIIEKRQSVAFWCNPISGHATLYWYQQILGQGPKLLIQFQNNGVVDDSQLPKDRFSAERLKGVDSTLKIQPAKLEDSAVYLCASSLTTSTDTQYFGPGTRLTVL.

This rearrangement joins TRBV29-1 to TRBJ1-3, with a weak D call TRBD1 (6 bases). This CDR3 is built from 12 residues. In germline, CDR1 is SQVTM, CDR2 ANQGSEA. V lost 7 bases and J 4 bases, leaving 11 bases between the germline ends. Here the CDR3 DNA reads TGCAGCGGACAGGTATCGGGAAACACCATATATTTT. Encoded protein: CSGQVSGNTIYF.

The gene calls are TRBV5-1 and TRBJ1-5; 11 bases are shared with TRBD1. Germline CDR1 is SGHRS and CDR2 is YFSETQ. This CDR3 comprises 15 residues. Trimming took 4 bases from V and 6 from J; bases not matched to a gene: 6. This chain's CDR3 is CASSRTGGAGQPQHF. The DNA of the CDR3 is TGCGCCAGCAGCCGGACAGGGGGCGCAGGTCAGCCCCAGCATTTT. The whole variable domain, filled in from reference TRBV5-1 and TRBJ1-5, reads KAGVTQTPRYLIKTRGQQVTLSCSPISGHRSVSWYQQTPGQGLQFLFEYFSETQRNKGNFPGRFSGRQFSNSRSEMNVSTLELGDSALYLCASSRTGGAGQPQHFGDGTRLSIL.

This chain links TRBV2 with TRBJ2-5, with TRBD2 as a possible D gene (5 bases). The V gene lost 6 bases and the J gene lost 5 bases, with 16 bases spanning the gap. Germline V gene sequence: CDR1 SNHLY, CDR2 FYNNEI. The CDR3 runs to 14 residues. The CDR3 DNA sequence: TGTGCCAGCAGACAAGCGGACGGTCCGGAGACCCAGTACTTC. This codes for CASRQADGPETQYF.

This clone was counted between two and nine times. The chain employs TRBV30 and TRBJ2-7; the D is unclear. Germline assignment: CDR1 GTSNPN and CDR2 SVGIG (reference sequence). The CDR3 extends over 13 amino acids. V was pared by 4 bases and J by 3 bases, with 13 bases between. The CDR3 nucleotides are TGTGCCTGGACCCTTGGGCCCATCTACGAGCAGTACTTC. Protein: CAWTLGPIYEQYF. Full variable domain (missing parts from reference TRBV30 and TRBJ2-7): SQTIHQWPATLVQPVGSPLSLECTVEGTSNPNLYWYRQAAGRGLQLLFYSVGIGQISSEVPQNLSASRPQDRQFILSSKKLLLSDSGFYLCAWTLGPIYEQYFGPGTRLTVT.

This clone was counted only a few times. The chain is built from TRBV30 and TRBJ1-1; weak D call: TRBD1 (6 bases). V was clipped by 3 bases and J by 1 base, with 12 bases between them. In germline, CDR1 is GTSNPN, CDR2 SVGIG (reference sequence). CDR3 size: 14 residues. DNA for the CDR3: TGTGCCTGGAGGGTCCTGGGGGCGAACACTGAAGCTTTCTTT. Translated: CAWRVLGANTEAFF.

The rearrangement uses TRBV5-1 and TRBJ1-2; D ambiguous. The CDR3 covers 13 residues. Trimming stripped 4 bases from V and 0 bases from J, with 7 bases between. Germline V gives CDR1 SGHRS, CDR2 YFSETQ. This CDR3 reads CASSLESNYGYTF. The CDR3 DNA is TGCGCCAGCAGCCTGGAGTCTAACTATGGCTACACCTTC.

This clone appeared a few times. V and J are TRBV9 and TRBJ1-1; D gene uncertain. Germline V gene lookup returns CDR1 SGDLS and CDR2 YYNGEE. V was trimmed by 7 bases and J by 1 base, leaving 8 bases between them. This CDR3 has 12 residues. The CDR3 region has the DNA TGTGCCAGCGGTCTTGAGAACACTGAAGCTTTCTTT. Protein sequence: CASGLENTEAFF.

The J gene is TRBJ1-6, the V gene TRBV6-4; TRBD1 agrees at 9 bases. V shed 6 bases, J shed 5 bases, and the junction held 5 bases outside the gene matches. Germline values: CDR1 MRHNA, CDR2 SNTAGT. The CDR3 extends over 15 amino acids. CDR3 sequence (DNA): TGTGCCAGCAGGGCAAGGACAGGGGATAATTCACCCCTCCACTTT. It translates to CASRARTGDNSPLHF.

V is TRBV5-1 and J is TRBJ1-1, with D possibly TRBD1 on 6 matching bases. The V end was cut by 3 bases, the J end by 2 bases, with 11 bases between. There are 14 residues in the CDR3. Germline V lookup: CDR1 SGHRS, CDR2 YFSETQ. The chain's CDR3 is CASSSARGNTEAFF. Written as DNA, the CDR3 is TGCGCCAGCAGCTCTGCCAGGGGCAACACTGAAGCTTTCTTT.

The rearrangement uses TRBV29-1 and TRBJ2-5, with D unresolved. This CDR3 has 12 amino acids. Deletions cut 4 bases from V and 1 base from J, with 7 bases between. Germline V gives CDR1 SQVTM, CDR2 ANQGSEA. The CDR3 DNA reads as TGCAGCGTTGGTGCGGCCCAAGAGACCCAGTACTTC. This encodes CSVGAAQETQYF.

This chain links TRBV30 with TRBJ1-1, with 7 bases fitting TRBD1. CDR1 and CDR2 from the germline V gene are GTSNPN and SVGIG (reference sequence). The CDR3 spans 16 residues. Germline trimming cut 6 bases from V and 0 bases from J; bases unmatched to any gene: 13. The CDR3 bases are TGTGCCTGTCCCGCGACAGGGCGGGGACTGAACACTGAAGCTTTCTTT. It encodes CACPATGRGLNTEAFF.

The table lists this clone with a count of one. The CDR3 DNA is TGTGCCAGCCGTTCGTACGAGCAGTACTTC. Translated, it gives CASRSYEQYF. This chain joins TRBV2 and TRBJ2-7; D is undetermined. V dropped 8 bases and J dropped 4 bases, with 6 bases sitting between them. CDR3 size: 10 residues. CDR1 and CDR2 from the germline V gene are SNHLY and FYNNEI.

This clone has a handful of counts. In DNA, the CDR3 is TGTGCCAGCAGCGCCCGCTTGGTCAACACTGAAGCTTTCTTT. Its protein product is CASSARLVNTEAFF. V is TRBV9 and J is TRBJ1-1; the D is unclear. Germline loops: CDR1 SGDLS, CDR2 YYNGEE. Trimming cost V 3 bases and J 2 bases, with 11 bases left between them. This CDR3 has 14 residues.

The gene calls are TRBV15 and TRBJ1-3, with a tentative D call TRBD1 (6 bases). V lost 3 bases to trimming and J lost 4 bases, with 13 bases between them. In germline, CDR1 is LNHNV, CDR2 YYDKDF (reference sequence). The CDR3 is 15 residues long. For the CDR3, the DNA is TGTGCCACCAGCAGTGGACGGGGGCGAGGAAACACCATATATTTT. Amino acids: CATSSGRGRGNTIYF. Full variable domain (missing parts from reference TRBV15 and TRBJ1-3): DAMVIQNPRYQVTQFGKPVTLSCSQTLNHNVMYWYQQKSSQAPKLLFHYYDKDFNNEADTPDNFQSRRPNTSFCFLDIRSPGLGDTAMYLCATSSGRGRGNTIYFGEGSWLTVV.

V gene TRBV30 combines with J gene TRBJ1-2; D call uncertain. CDR3 length equals 15 residues. Germline assignment: CDR1 GTSNPN and CDR2 SVGIG (reference sequence). The ends were cut back, 5 bases at V and 6 bases at J, with 22 bases in the middle. This chain's CDR3 is CAWGSYRGSRDGYTF. The CDR3 nucleotides are TGTGCCTGGGGGTCTTACCGCGGGAGCCGGGATGGCTACACCTTC.

The chain uses TRBV4-2 and TRBJ2-3, with D hard to call. CDR1 is LGHNA, CDR2 YNFKEQ, per germline. V lost 5 bases, J lost 8 bases, and 8 bases lay in between. The CDR3 runs to 11 residues. CDR3 loop: CASSFKGTQYF. The CDR3 coding sequence is TGTGCCAGCAGCTTTAAGGGTACGCAGTATTTT.

The V and J genes are TRBV7-8 and TRBJ1-1, with D perhaps matching TRBD1 (5 bases). CDR1 and CDR2 (germline): SGHVS, FQNEAQ. CDR3 size: 13 residues. Between the trimmed V and J ends, which lost 5 bases and 3 bases, there was a span of 10 bases. The CDR3 DNA is TGTGCCAGCAGCAGGGGATGGGACACTGAAGCTTTCTTT. Its protein product is CASSRGWDTEAFF.